The source of this TCR beta chain is a study of metastatic and nonmetastatic thyroid tumors. Using MiXCR, TCRdb re-called clones from the PCR reads. The sample has tens of thousands of clones, roughly a quarter seen once; the top ten hold roughly a tenth. Thyroid surgery took place with no prior treatment in any patient. The source is a female donor with papillary thyroid cancer or a benign thyroid nodule (not recorded which). Some clones in this sample may be carry-over from other donors' samples. Sequencing was performed on blood.

The CDR3 protein is CASSVGRLAGSRQYF. The CDR3 nucleotides are TGTGCCAGCAGCGTAGGGCGCCTAGCGGGAAGTAGGCAGTATTTT. This rearrangement joins TRBV9 to TRBJ2-3; TRBD2 matches at 9 bases. The junction had 10 bases not matched to a gene; V was cut back by 0 bases and J by 11 bases. The CDR3 sequence is 15 residues long. Germline CDR1 SGDLS, CDR2 YYNGEE.